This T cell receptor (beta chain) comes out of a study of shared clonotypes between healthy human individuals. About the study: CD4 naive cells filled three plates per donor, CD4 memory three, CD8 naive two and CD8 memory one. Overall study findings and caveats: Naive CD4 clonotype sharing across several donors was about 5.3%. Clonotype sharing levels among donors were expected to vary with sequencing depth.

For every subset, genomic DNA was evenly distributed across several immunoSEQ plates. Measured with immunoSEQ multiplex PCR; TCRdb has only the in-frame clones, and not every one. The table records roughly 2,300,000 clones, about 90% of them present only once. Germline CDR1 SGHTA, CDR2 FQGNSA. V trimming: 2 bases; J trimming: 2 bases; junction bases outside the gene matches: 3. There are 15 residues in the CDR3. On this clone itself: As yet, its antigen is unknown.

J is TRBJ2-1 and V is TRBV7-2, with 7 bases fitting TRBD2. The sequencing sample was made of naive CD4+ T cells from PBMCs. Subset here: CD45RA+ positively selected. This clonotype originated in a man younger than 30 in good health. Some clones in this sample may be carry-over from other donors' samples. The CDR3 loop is CASSLMAGAYNEQFF. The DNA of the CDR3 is TGTGCCAGCAGCTTAATGGCGGGAGCCTACAATGAGCAGTTCTTC.